Reported below is one T cell receptor beta chain. Its matching antigen is unknown. The data are from a study of OX40 agonist ivuxolimab in advanced cancers. Study-wide context: Treatment of patients was with ivuxolimab, an agonistic anti-OX40 (CD134) antibody. Hepatocellular carcinoma, melanoma, renal cell or head and neck cancer affected the dose-escalation patients.

Clones were read by immunoSEQ multiplex PCR, and TCRdb kept only the in-frame ones, dropping some. The repertoire has nearly 3,000 clones, approximately 80% of them found once; the top ten carry 15% to 20%. Germline V gene lookup returns CDR1 WSHSY and CDR2 SAAADI. There are 12 residues in the CDR3. Study results and caveats: The study found among the lowest clonal expansion in partial responders at 0.1-3.0 mg/kg. Nonresponders included some who also had low normalized T-cell clonal expansion.

This receptor was obtained from an adult with an advanced solid tumor such as melanoma, head and neck, liver or kidney cancer. The chain carries TRBV10-2 and TRBJ2-5; unclear D gene. The J call may not be correct, given that the DNA end is closer to TRBJ2-7. The source material was CD4+ or CD8+ T cells sorted from blood, sampled in a trial of the OX40 agonist ivuxolimab. The CDR3 is CASSESSYEQYF. The DNA of the CDR3 is TGCGCCAGCAGCGAGAGCTCCTACGAGCAGTACTTC.